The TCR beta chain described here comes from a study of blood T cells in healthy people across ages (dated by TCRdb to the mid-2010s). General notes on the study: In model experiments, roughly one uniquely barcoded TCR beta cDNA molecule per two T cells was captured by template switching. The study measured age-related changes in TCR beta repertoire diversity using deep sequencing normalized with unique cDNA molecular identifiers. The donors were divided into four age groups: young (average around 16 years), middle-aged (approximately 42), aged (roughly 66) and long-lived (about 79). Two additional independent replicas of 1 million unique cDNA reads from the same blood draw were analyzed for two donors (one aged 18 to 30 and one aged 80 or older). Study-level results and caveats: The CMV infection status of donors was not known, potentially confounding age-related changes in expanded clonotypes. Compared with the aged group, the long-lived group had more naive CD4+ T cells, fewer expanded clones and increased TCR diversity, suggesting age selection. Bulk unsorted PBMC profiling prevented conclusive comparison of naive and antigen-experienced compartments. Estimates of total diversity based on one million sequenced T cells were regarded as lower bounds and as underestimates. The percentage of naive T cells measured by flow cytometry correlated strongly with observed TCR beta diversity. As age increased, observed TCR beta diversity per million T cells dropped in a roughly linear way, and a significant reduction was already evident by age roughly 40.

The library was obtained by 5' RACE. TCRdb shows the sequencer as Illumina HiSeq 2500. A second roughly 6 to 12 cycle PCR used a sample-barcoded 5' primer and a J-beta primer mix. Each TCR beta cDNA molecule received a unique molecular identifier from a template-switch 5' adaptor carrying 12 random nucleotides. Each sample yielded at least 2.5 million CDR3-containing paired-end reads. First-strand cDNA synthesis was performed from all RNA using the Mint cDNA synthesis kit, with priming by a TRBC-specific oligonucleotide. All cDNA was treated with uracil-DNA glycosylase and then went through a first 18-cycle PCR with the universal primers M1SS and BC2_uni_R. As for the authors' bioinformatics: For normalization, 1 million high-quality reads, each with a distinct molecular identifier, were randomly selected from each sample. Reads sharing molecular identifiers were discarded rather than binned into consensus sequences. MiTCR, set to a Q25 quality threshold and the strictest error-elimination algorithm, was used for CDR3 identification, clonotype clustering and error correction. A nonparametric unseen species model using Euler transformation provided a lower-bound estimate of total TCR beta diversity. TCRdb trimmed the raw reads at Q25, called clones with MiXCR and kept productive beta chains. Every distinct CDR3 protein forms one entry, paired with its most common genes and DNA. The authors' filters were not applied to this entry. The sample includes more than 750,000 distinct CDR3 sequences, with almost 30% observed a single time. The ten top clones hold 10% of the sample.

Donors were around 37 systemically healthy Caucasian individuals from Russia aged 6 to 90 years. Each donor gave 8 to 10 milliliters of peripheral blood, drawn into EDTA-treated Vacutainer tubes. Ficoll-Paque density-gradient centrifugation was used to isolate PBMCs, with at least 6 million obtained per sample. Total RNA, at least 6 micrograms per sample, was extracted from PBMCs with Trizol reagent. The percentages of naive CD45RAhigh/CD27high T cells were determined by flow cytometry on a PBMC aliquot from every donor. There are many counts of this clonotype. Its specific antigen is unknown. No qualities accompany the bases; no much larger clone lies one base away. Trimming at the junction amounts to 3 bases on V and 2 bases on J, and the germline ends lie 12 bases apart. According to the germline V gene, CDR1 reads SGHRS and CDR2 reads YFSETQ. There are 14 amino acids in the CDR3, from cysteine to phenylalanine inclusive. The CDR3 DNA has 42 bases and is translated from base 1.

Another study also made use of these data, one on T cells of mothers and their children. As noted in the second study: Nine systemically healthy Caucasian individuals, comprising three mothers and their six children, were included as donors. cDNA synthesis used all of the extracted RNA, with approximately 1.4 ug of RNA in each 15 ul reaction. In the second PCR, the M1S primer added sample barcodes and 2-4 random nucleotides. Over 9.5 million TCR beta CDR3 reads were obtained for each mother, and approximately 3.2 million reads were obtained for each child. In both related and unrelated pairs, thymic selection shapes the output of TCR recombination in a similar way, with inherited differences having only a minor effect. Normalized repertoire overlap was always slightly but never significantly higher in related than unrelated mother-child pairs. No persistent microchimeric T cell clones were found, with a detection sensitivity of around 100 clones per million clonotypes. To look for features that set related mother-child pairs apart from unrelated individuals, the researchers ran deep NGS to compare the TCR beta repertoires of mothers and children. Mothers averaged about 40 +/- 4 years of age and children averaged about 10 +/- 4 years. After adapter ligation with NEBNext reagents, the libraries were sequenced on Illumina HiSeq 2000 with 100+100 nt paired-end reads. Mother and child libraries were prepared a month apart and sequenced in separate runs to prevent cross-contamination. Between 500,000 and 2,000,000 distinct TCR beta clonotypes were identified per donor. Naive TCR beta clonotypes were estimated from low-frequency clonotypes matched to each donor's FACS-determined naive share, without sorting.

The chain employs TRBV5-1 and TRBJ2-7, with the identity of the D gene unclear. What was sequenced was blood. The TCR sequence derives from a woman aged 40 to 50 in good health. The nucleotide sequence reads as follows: TGCGCCAGCAGCTCCAGTGCTGGGGCCTACGAGCAGTACTTC. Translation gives CASSSSAGAYEQYF.